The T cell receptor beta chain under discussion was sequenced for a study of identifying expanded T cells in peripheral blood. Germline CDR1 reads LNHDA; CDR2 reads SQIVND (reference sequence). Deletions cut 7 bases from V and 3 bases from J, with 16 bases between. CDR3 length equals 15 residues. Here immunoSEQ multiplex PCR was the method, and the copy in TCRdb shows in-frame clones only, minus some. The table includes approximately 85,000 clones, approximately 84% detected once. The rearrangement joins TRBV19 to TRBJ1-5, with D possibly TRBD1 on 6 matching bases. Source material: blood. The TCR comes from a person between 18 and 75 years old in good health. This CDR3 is CASNIEQGTNQPQHF. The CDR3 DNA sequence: TGTGCCAGTAACATTGAACAGGGAACCAATCAGCCCCAGCATTTT.